This T cell receptor (beta chain) was found in a study of beta chain features in type 1 diabetes. Every bit of the isolated RNA underwent reverse transcription, so sequencing read expressed TCRB transcripts. Libraries were prepared by immunoSEQ multiplex PCR; TCRdb keeps only in-frame clonotypes and omits some of them. The table has under 300,000 clones, over 11% seen once. This CDR3 comprises 12 residues. V was shortened by 4 bases and J by 5 bases, with 7 bases between the two germline ends. Looked up from germline, CDR1 is SGDLS and CDR2 is YYNGEE. This clone was seen a few times. Its antigen remains unknown. Whole-study findings and limits: Type 1 diabetes patients had moderately but significantly shorter TCRB CDR3s in all four CD4+ subsets. Naive, central memory and Treg TCRB repertoires seemed to resemble each other more closely in patients than they did in healthy donors.

The collection from each donor was one heparinised blood draw averaging roughly 100 mL. Sorting of CD4+ naive, central memory, regulatory and stem cell-like memory cells was performed via CD45RO/CCR7/CD25/CD127/CD95/CD27. The chain carries TRBV9 and TRBJ2-1; D unresolved. This clonotype was obtained from a man aged 30-40 years with type 1 diabetes. Sequenced material: naive CD4+ T cells from blood. CDR3 DNA sequence: TGTGCCAGCAGCCCTCTTAACAATGAGCAGTTCTTC. This translates into CASSPLNNEQFF.